The 30 T cell receptor beta chains given below trace back to one sample, sequenced in a study of cytomegalovirus exposure and HLA in healthy donors. PCR amplification relied on 60 Vbeta primers (plus 13 Jbeta primers). Data came from immunoSEQ multiplex PCR; TCRdb stores just in-frame clones and leaves some out. Of roughly 100,000 clones in the sample, about 80% were seen once. Material: PBMCs. The source is a man between 60 and 75 years old in good health and CMV-seropositive.

The rearrangement uses TRBV5-5 and TRBJ2-5, with TRBD1 as a possible D gene (6 bases). CDR3 length equals 14 residues. Trimming removed 4 bases at V and 1 base at J, with 11 bases between. Germline V CDR1 and CDR2: SGHKS, YYEKEE (reference sequence). CDR3 in DNA: TGTGCCAGCAGCCCCGGGACAACCCAAGAGACCCAGTACTTC. Encoded protein: CASSPGTTQETQYF. Drawing the rest from reference TRBV5-5 and TRBJ2-5, the complete variable domain is DAGVTQSPTHLIKTRGQQVTLRCSPISGHKSVSWYQQVLGQGPQFIFQYYEKEERGRGNFPDRFSARQFPNYSSELNVNALLLGDSALYLCASSPGTTQETQYFGPGTRLLVL.

The chain is built from TRBV6-1 and TRBJ1-5, with 10 nucleotides matching TRBD1. Germline V gene lookup returns CDR1 MNHNS and CDR2 SASEGT. V lost 10 bases, J lost 7 bases, and 10 bases stayed unmatched. This CDR3 spans 14 amino acids. Written as DNA, the CDR3 is TGTGCCAACGCTAGGACAGGGGGTCTGCAGCCCCAGCATTTT. Amino acid sequence: CANARTGGLQPQHF.

The V and J genes are TRBV7-2 and TRBJ2-4; 10 positions agree with TRBD1. J lost 6 bases, V lost 4 bases, and 3 bases had no gene match. Germline V lookup: CDR1 SGHTA, CDR2 FQGNSA. This CDR3 comprises 14 residues. CDR3 sequence (DNA): TGTGCCAGCAGCTACGGACAGGGGGGAAACATTCAGTACTTC. Its translation is CASSYGQGGNIQYF.

This clone is medium-sized (0.01 to 0.1%). This chain connects TRBV7-3 to TRBJ1-6, with 9 bases lining up with TRBD1. The CDR3 has 16 residues. Germline assignment: CDR1 SGHTA and CDR2 FQGTGA. Germline trimming cut 1 base from V and 11 bases from J; bases unmatched to any gene: 9. The CDR3 coding sequence is TGTGCCAGCAGCTTAAAAGGGACAGGGTGGAGGACACCCCTCCACTTT. This gives the protein CASSLKGTGWRTPLHF.

J is TRBJ1-5 and V is TRBV27; D gene uncertain. Germline-derived CDR1 and CDR2 are MNHEY and SMNVEV (reference sequence). V gave up 3 bases and J gave up 5 bases, with 8 bases separating them. The CDR3 totals 13 residues. This CDR3 reads CASSFEGHQPQHF. In DNA form, the CDR3 reads TGTGCCAGCAGTTTCGAGGGCCATCAGCCCCAGCATTTT.

This chain links TRBV4-3 with TRBJ2-5; 7 bases are shared with TRBD1. Looked up from germline, CDR1 is LGHNA and CDR2 is YSLEER. The CDR3 has 13 amino acids. J was trimmed by 4 bases and V by 4 bases; bases with no gene match: 3. CDR3 coding DNA: TGCGCCAGCAGCCGGGACAGCTCAGAGACCCAGTACTTC. This codes for CASSRDSSETQYF.

The gene calls are TRBV6-6 and TRBJ1-5, with D tentatively TRBD1 (5 bases). The germline gives CDR1 MNHNY, CDR2 SVGAGI (reference sequence). V was trimmed by 5 bases and J by 5 bases, leaving 13 bases between them. The CDR3 covers 14 residues. This CDR3 reads CASSTYGGDQPQHF. As DNA, the CDR3 is TGTGCCAGCAGTACGTACGGGGGGGATCAGCCCCAGCATTTT.

Details on this clone: No DNA is shown, since the ends of the CDR3 on it are uncertain; the CDR3 is the one TCRdb lists. CDR3 amino acids: CSVGGGTGVYTF. The chain employs TRBV29-1 and TRBJ1-2; the table's D call TRBD1 went unverified against the DNA. The CDR3 length is 12 residues, termini included. Germline V gene sequence: CDR1 SQVTM, CDR2 ANQGSEA.

The chain combines TRBV29-1 with TRBJ1-1, with no clear D. V lost 5 bases to trimming and J lost 0 bases, with 10 bases between them. From germline, CDR1 is SQVTM and CDR2 ANQGSEA. The CDR3 runs 13 residues. The CDR3 DNA reads as TGCAGCGTTCTCTACAGCATGAACACTGAAGCTTTCTTT. It yields the protein CSVLYSMNTEAFF.

This sequence joins TRBV15 and TRBJ1-4; 8 bases match TRBD1. Trimming cost V 6 bases and J 1 base; bases outside gene matches: 4. The CDR3 runs to 15 residues. Germline CDR1 is LNHNV and CDR2 is YYDKDF (reference sequence). This CDR3 is CATSFRGLTNEKLFF. The CDR3 region has the DNA TGTGCCACCAGTTTCAGGGGGCTAACTAATGAAAAACTGTTTTTT. The variable domain in full, completed from reference TRBV15 and TRBJ1-4, reads DAMVIQNPRYQVTQFGKPVTLSCSQTLNHNVMYWYQQKSSQAPKLLFHYYDKDFNNEADTPDNFQSRRPNTSFCFLDIRSPGLGDTAMYLCATSFRGLTNEKLFFGSGTQLSVL.

This clone was seen just once. This rearrangement joins TRBV30 to TRBJ1-1; the D is unclear. Germline values: CDR1 GTSNPN, CDR2 SVGIG (reference sequence). The CDR3 spans 19 residues. The V gene lost 0 bases and the J gene lost 0 bases, with 23 bases spanning the gap. As DNA, the CDR3 is TGTGCCTGGAGTGTAGTGCTGGTCCCCCCGCCGCGAATGAACACTGAAGCTTTCTTT. Translating it yields CAWSVVLVPPPRMNTEAFF. The variable domain in full, completed from reference TRBV30 and TRBJ1-1, reads SQTIHQWPATLVQPVGSPLSLECTVEGTSNPNLYWYRQAAGRGLQLLFYSVGIGQISSEVPQNLSASRPQDRQFILSSKKLLLSDSGFYLCAWSVVLVPPPRMNTEAFFGQGTRLTVV.

This clone was seen a few times. The same CDR3 arises from other DNA sequences in this sample as well. The chain is built from TRBV5-1 and TRBJ1-3; D call uncertain. V lost 0 bases and J lost 0, with 4 bases in between. Looked up from germline, CDR1 is SGHRS and CDR2 is YFSETQ. The CDR3 consists of 14 residues. The CDR3 bases are TGCGCCAGCAGCTTGGGGAGCTCTGGAAACACCATATATTTT. Encoded protein: CASSLGSSGNTIYF. The full variable domain, completed using reference TRBV5-1 and TRBJ1-3, is KAGVTQTPRYLIKTRGQQVTLSCSPISGHRSVSWYQQTPGQGLQFLFEYFSETQRNKGNFPGRFSGRQFSNSRSEMNVSTLELGDSALYLCASSLGSSGNTIYFGEGSWLTVV.

J is TRBJ1-3 and V is TRBV5-1; D call uncertain. Per the germline V gene, CDR1 is SGHRS and CDR2 is YFSETQ. CDR3 length: 18 residues. V lost 0 bases, J lost 4 bases, and 20 bases lay in between. The CDR3 reads CASSLASGRSSGGNTIYF. DNA of the CDR3: TGCGCCAGCAGCTTGGCCAGCGGCAGGAGTTCGGGGGGAAACACCATATATTTT.

This chain links TRBV5-1 with TRBJ1-2, with D possibly being TRBD1 (5 bases). The CDR3 sequence is 14 residues long. Germline V gene lookup returns CDR1 SGHRS and CDR2 YFSETQ. Between the trimmed V and J ends, which lost 2 bases and 7 bases, there was a span of 15 bases. DNA for the CDR3: TGCGCCAGCAGCTTCCAGGGATCCCCAGGTGGCTACACCTTC. Its protein product is CASSFQGSPGGYTF.

The DNA of the CDR3 is TGTGCCAGCAGCTTAATGGGGGGAGACTACGAGCAGTACTTC. Translation: CASSLMGGDYEQYF. The rearrangement joins TRBV7-9 to TRBJ2-7; weak D call: TRBD2 (6 bases). This CDR3 has 14 amino acids. V was pared by 2 bases and J by 3 bases, with 11 bases between. Per germline, CDR1 SEHNR and CDR2 FQNEAQ (reference sequence).

In this sample, this clone turned up a few times. The chain has TRBV7-9 and TRBJ1-4, with D uncertain. CDR1 is SEHNR and CDR2 is FQNEAQ in the germline V gene (reference sequence). There are 15 residues in the CDR3. The ends were cut back, 2 bases at V and 8 bases at J, with 15 bases in the middle. CDR3 in DNA: TGTGCCAGCAGCTTATCCCCCGGTCTGATCGAAAAACTGTTTTTT. Translated, it gives CASSLSPGLIEKLFF.

The chain uses TRBV5-1 and TRBJ1-2; weak D call: TRBD1 (5 bases). V was pared by 3 bases and J by 4 bases, with 13 bases between. Germline lookup yields CDR1 SGHRS and CDR2 YFSETQ. The CDR3 consists of 14 residues. DNA of the CDR3: TGCGCCAGCAGCTCGTATGACAGTTTCTATGGCTACACCTTC. This translates into CASSSYDSFYGYTF. The full variable domain, in which reference TRBV5-1 and TRBJ1-2 provide the parts outside the CDR3, is KAGVTQTPRYLIKTRGQQVTLSCSPISGHRSVSWYQQTPGQGLQFLFEYFSETQRNKGNFPGRFSGRQFSNSRSEMNVSTLELGDSALYLCASSSYDSFYGYTFGSGTRLTVV.

This clone was recorded only once. V and J are TRBV7-6 and TRBJ1-1; no clear D gene. The CDR3 has 12 residues. Trimming stripped 5 bases from V and 6 bases from J, with 10 bases between. Germline V gives CDR1 SGHVS, CDR2 FNYEAQ. CDR3 sequence: CASSPRGPEAFF. In nucleotides, the CDR3 is TGTGCCAGCAGCCCCCGAGGGCCTGAAGCTTTCTTT. Together with reference TRBV7-6 and TRBJ1-1, the CDR3 gives the full variable domain: GAGVSQSPRYKVTKRGQDVALRCDPISGHVSLYWYRQALGQGPEFLTYFNYEAQQDKSGLPNDRFSAERPEGSISTLTIQRTEQRDSAMYRCASSPRGPEAFFGQGTRLTVV.

The J gene is TRBJ1-5, the V gene TRBV18; possibly TRBD1 for D (5 bases). The CDR3 has 16 residues. Trimming shortened V by 0 bases and J by 2 bases, and 11 bases separated the two germline ends. Germline V gives CDR1 KGHSH, CDR2 LQKENI. CDR3 sequence: CASSPPAGGGNQPQHF. The CDR3 coding sequence is TGTGCCAGCTCACCACCGGCCGGGGGTGGCAATCAGCCCCAGCATTTT.

The chain carries TRBV6-1 and TRBJ2-2, with 7 bases that match TRBD1. CDR1 is MNHNS and CDR2 is SASEGT in the germline V gene. The trim removed 4 bases at V and 0 bases at J, leaving 8 bases unmatched. This CDR3 spans 17 amino acids. The CDR3 DNA is TGTGCCAGCAGTGCTTCCGGGACAGCTACGAACACCGGGGAGCTGTTTTTT. Protein sequence: CASSASGTATNTGELFF.

V gene TRBV21-1 combines with J gene TRBJ1-5; TRBD1, the table's D call, was not compared with the DNA. TRBV21-1 is recorded as a pseudogene. This CDR3 has 17 amino acids. CDR3 sequence: CASRGTGMESGNQPQHF. The CDR3 region has the DNA TGTGCCAGCAGGGGGACAGGGATGGAGTCAGGCAATCAGCCCCAGCATTTT.

In its sample, this clone was seen once. The chain is built from TRBV28 and TRBJ2-1; the match to TRBD2 covers 7 bases. J lost 5 bases, V lost 10 bases, and 14 bases had no gene match. The CDR3 runs to 15 residues. Germline lookup yields CDR1 MDHEN and CDR2 SYDVKM. In DNA, the CDR3 is TGTGCCACCACCCCCGGGGGGAATATGCACAATGAGCAGTTCTTC. This gives the protein CATTPGGNMHNEQFF.

The gene calls are TRBV4-2 and TRBJ2-5, with D perhaps matching TRBD1 (5 bases). The J call is in doubt because the DNA end fits TRBJ2-7 better. The germline CDR1 and CDR2 sequences are LGHNA and YNFKEQ. This CDR3 has 13 residues. The CDR3 protein is CASSPRQSYEQYF. As DNA, the CDR3 is TGTGCCAGCAGCCCGAGACAGAGCTACGAGCAGTACTTC.

The chain links TRBV5-1 to TRBJ2-5, with D perhaps TRBD1 (7 bases). Germline-derived CDR1 and CDR2 are SGHRS and YFSETQ. Trimming pared 4 bases from V and 5 bases from J, leaving 18 bases between. This CDR3 spans 15 amino acids. The CDR3 loop reads CASSVLGAGQETQYF. In DNA form, the CDR3 reads TGCGCCAGCAGCGTCCTGGGGGCGGGACAGGAGACCCAGTACTTC.

The genes are TRBV4-2 and TRBJ2-5; 9 bases are a match to TRBD2. V shed 0 bases, J shed 7 bases, and the junction held 12 bases outside the gene matches. Germline V gene lookup returns CDR1 LGHNA and CDR2 YNFKEQ. The CDR3 spans 17 residues. The CDR3 nucleotides are TGTGCCAGCAGCCAAGATAGGGCGGGGGGGTCGATGGGGACCCAGTACTTC. Its protein is CASSQDRAGGSMGTQYF.

This chain uses TRBV7-2 with TRBJ2-5; TRBD2 is a possible D gene (6 bases). V was trimmed by 2 bases and J by 5 bases, leaving 21 bases between them. The CDR3 is 17 residues long. The germline CDR1 and CDR2 sequences are SGHTA and FQGNSA. As DNA, the CDR3 is TGTGCCAGCAGCTTAAAGGAGGGGTGGCTCCTGGGGGAGACCCAGTACTTC. Translation: CASSLKEGWLLGETQYF. The complete variable domain, with remaining parts taken from reference TRBV7-2 and TRBJ2-5, reads GAGVSQSPSNKVTEKGKDVELRCDPISGHTALYWYRQSLGQGLEFLIYFQGNSAPDKSGLPSDRFSAERTGGSVSTLTIQRTQQEDSAVYLCASSLKEGWLLGETQYFGPGTRLLVL.

This sequence joins TRBV2 and TRBJ2-5; TRBD2 agrees at 9 bases. CDR3 length: 14 amino acids. Germline V gives CDR1 SNHLY, CDR2 FYNNEI. The J segment lost 4 bases and the V segment lost 7 bases, leaving 7 bases of the junction unmatched. The CDR3 reads CASMGGLARETQYF. The CDR3, as DNA: TGTGCCAGCATGGGGGGACTAGCCCGAGAGACCCAGTACTTC.

The chain couples TRBV7-2 to TRBJ1-1; D ambiguous. The CDR3 runs to 14 residues. Germline V lookup: CDR1 SGHTA, CDR2 FQGNSA. V was clipped by 2 bases and J by 7 bases, with 14 bases between them. CDR3 residues: CASSLKQRVGEAFF. CDR3 nucleotide sequence: TGTGCCAGCAGCTTAAAACAGAGAGTTGGTGAAGCTTTCTTT.

V gene TRBV4-2 combines with J gene TRBJ2-3; D possibly corresponds to TRBD1 (6 bases). The germline V gene encodes CDR1 LGHNA and CDR2 YNFKEQ. This CDR3 has 13 residues. V was clipped by 4 bases and J by 3 bases, with 8 bases between them. DNA of the CDR3: TGTGCCAGCAGCCCAGGGGAGACAGATACGCAGTATTTT. Protein: CASSPGETDTQYF.

The J gene is TRBJ2-3, the V gene TRBV11-3; 13 nucleotides align to TRBD2. Germline V gene sequence: CDR1 SGHNT, CDR2 YENEEA. V lost 5 bases and J lost 0; bases outside the gene matches: 14. This CDR3 is 20 amino acids long. The CDR3 region has the DNA TGTGCCAGCAGCCCCGCAACCGGGACTAGCGGGGCATCTAGCACAGATACGCAGTATTTT. As protein: CASSPATGTSGASSTDTQYF.